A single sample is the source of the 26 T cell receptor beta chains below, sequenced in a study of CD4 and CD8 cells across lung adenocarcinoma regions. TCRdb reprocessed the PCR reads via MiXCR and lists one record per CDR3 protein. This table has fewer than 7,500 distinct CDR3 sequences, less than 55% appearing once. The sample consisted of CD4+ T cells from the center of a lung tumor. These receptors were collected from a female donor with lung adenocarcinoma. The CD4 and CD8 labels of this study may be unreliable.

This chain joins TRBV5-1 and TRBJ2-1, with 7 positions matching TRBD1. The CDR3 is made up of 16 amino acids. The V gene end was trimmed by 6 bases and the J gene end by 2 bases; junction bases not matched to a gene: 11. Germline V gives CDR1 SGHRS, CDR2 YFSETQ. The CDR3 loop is CASNPPGQGAYNEQFF. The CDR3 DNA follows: TGCGCCAGCAACCCCCCCGGGCAGGGGGCCTACAATGAGCAGTTCTTC.

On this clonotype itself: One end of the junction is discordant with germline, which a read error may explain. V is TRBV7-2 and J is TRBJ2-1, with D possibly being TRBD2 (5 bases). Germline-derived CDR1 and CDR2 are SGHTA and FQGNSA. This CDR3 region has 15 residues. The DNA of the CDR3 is TGTGCCAGCAGTTCCTTCAGCGGTTCCTCCGGGGAGCAGTTTTTC. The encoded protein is CASSSFSGSSGEQFF. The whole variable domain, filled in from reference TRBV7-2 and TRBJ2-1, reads GAGVSQSPSNKVTEKGKDVELRCDPISGHTALYWYRQSLGQGLEFLIYFQGNSAPDKSGLPSDRFSAERTGGSVSTLTIQRTQQEDSAVYLCASSSFSGSSGEQFFGPGTRLTVL.

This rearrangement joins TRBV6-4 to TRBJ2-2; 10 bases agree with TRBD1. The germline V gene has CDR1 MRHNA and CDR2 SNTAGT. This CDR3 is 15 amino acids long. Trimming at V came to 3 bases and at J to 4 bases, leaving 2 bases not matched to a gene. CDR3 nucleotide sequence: TGTGCCAGCAGTGAGACAGGGGGCGGCACCGGGGAGCTGTTTTTT. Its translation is CASSETGGGTGELFF.

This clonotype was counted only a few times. The CDR3 is CASRGVDAETQYF. The CDR3 bases are TGTGCCAGCAGAGGGGTTGATGCAGAGACCCAGTACTTC. The rearrangement links TRBV6-5 to TRBJ2-5; D might be TRBD1 (5 bases). V was cut by 6 bases and J by 4 bases, with 12 bases left in between. Germline V gene lookup returns CDR1 MNHEY and CDR2 SVGAGI. The CDR3 consists of 13 residues.

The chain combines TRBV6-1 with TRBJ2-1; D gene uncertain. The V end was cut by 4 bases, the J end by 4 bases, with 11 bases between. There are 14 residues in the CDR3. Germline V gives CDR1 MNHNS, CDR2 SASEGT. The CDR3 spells CASSGASDYNEQFF. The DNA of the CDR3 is TGTGCCAGCAGTGGTGCTAGTGATTACAATGAGCAGTTCTTC.

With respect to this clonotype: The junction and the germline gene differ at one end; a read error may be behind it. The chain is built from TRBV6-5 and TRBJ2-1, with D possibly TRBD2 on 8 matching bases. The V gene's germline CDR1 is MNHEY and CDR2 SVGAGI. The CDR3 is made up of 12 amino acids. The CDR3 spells CASSYPIAGQYF. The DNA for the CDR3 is TGTGCCAGCAGTTACCCCATAGCGGGACAGTACTTT.

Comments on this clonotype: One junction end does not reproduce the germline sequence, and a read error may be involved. The CDR3 sequence is CVSELEGKNTQYF. The CDR3 DNA is TGCGTCTCGGAGCTAGAAGGTAAAAACACTCAGTACTTC. V is TRBV10-1 and J is TRBJ2-4; D unclear. CDR3 length equals 13 residues. Germline V lookup: CDR1 WNHNN, CDR2 SYGVQD (reference sequence).

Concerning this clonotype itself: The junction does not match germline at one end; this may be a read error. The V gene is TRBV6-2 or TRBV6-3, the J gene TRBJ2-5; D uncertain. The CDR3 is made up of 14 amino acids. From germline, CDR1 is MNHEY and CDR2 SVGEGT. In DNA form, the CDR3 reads TGTGCCAGCAGTGCCGGCCGTGTCAAAGATACCCAGTACTTC. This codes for CASSAGRVKDTQYF.

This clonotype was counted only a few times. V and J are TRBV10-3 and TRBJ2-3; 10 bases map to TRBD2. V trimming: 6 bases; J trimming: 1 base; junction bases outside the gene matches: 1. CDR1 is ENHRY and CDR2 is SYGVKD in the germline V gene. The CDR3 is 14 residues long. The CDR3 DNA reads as TGTGCCATCAGCGGGACTAGCGGCACAGATACGCAGTATTTT. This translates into CAISGTSGTDTQYF.

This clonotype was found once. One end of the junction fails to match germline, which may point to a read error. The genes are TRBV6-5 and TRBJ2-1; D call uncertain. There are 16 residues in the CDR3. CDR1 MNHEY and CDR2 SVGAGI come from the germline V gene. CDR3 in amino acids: CASSSSEPRSYDEQYF. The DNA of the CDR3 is TGTGCCAGCAGTTCGAGCGAGCCGAGGAGCTACGATGAGCAGTATTTC.

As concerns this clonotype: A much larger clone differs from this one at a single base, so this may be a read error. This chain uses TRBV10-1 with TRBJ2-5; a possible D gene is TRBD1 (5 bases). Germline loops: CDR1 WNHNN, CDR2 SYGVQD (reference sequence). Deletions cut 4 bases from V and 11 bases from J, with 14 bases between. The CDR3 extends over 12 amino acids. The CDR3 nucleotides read TGCGCCAGCAGTGGACCGGACAATGAGCAGTACTTC. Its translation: CASSGPDNEQYF.

The CDR3 protein is CASRPSGPYNEQYF. The CDR3 nucleotides read TGTGCCAGCAGACCTAGCGGTCCTTACAATGAGCAGTACTTC. The J gene is TRBJ2-4, the V gene TRBV27, with 7 bases fitting TRBD2. The V gene end was trimmed by 6 bases and the J gene end by 13 bases; junction bases not matched to a gene: 15. CDR3 length equals 14 residues. In germline, CDR1 is MNHEY, CDR2 SMNVEV (reference sequence).

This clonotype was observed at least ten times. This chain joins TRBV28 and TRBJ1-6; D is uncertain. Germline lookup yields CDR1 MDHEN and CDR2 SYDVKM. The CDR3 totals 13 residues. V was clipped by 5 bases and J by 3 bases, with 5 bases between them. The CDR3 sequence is CASSPRYNSPLHF. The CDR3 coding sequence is TGTGCCAGCAGTCCTCGCTATAATTCACCCCTCCACTTT.

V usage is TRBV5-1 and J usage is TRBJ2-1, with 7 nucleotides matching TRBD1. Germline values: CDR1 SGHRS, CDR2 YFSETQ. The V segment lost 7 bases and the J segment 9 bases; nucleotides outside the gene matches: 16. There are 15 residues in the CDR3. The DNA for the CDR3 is TGCGCCAGCGGAGAACAGGGGACGACCTTCGGTGAGCAGTTCTTC. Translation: CASGEQGTTFGEQFF.

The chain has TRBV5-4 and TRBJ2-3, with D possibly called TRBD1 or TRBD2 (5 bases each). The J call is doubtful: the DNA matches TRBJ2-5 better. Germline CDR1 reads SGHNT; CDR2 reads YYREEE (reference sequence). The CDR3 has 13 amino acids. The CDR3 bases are TGTGCCAGCAGCCCCGAGGGGCCCGAGACCCAGTACTTC. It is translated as CASSPEGPETQYF.

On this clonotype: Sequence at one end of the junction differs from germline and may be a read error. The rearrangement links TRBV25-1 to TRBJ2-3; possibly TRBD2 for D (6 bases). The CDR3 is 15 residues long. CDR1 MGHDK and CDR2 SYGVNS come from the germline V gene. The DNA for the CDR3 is TGTGCCAGGAGGACCGACGGGGGAGCCGAAGAGACGCAGTATTTC. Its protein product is CARRTDGGAEETQYF.

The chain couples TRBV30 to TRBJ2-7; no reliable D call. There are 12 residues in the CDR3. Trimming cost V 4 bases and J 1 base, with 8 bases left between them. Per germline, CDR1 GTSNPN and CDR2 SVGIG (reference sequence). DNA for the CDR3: TGTGCCTGGAAGACTGATTCCTACGAGCAGTACTTC. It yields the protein CAWKTDSYEQYF.

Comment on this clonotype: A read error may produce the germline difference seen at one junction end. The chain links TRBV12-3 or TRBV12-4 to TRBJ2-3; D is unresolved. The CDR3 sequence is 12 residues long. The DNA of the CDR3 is TGTGCCAGCAGTTCCTCGAAAGACACTCAGTACTTT. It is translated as CASSSSKDTQYF.

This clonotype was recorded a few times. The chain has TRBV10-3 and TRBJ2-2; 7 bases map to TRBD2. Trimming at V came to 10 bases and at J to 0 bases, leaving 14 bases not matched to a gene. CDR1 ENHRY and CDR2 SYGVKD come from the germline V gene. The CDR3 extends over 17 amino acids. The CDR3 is CASRDYDSFANTGELFF. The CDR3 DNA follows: TGTGCCAGCAGGGACTACGACTCGTTCGCGAACACCGGGGAGCTGTTTTTT.

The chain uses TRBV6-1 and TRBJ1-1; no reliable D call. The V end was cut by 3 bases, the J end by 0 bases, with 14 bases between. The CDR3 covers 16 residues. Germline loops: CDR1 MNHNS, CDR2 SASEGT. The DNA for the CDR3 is TGTGCCAGCAGTGAGGAGAGGGCCCTTATGAACACTGAAGCTTTCTTT. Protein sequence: CASSEERALMNTEAFF.

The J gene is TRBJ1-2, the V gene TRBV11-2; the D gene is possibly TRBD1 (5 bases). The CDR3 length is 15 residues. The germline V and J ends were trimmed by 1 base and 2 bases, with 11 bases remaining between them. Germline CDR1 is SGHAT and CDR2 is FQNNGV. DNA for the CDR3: TGTGCCAGCAGCTTAGCGGCAGGGTACAACTATGGCTACACCTTC. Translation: CASSLAAGYNYGYTF.

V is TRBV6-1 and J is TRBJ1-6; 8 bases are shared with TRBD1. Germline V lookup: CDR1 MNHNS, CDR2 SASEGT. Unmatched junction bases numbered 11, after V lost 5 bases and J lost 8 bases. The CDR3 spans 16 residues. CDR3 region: CASSRTGLYSDSPLHF. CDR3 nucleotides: TGTGCCAGCAGTAGGACAGGGCTCTATTCCGATTCACCCCTCCACTTT.

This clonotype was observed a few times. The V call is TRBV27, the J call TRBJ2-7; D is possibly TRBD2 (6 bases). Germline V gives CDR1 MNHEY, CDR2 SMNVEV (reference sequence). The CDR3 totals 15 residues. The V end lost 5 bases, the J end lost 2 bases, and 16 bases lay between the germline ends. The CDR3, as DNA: TGTGCCAGCAGTCTCTCCTTCGGGGGAACCTACGAGCAGTACTTC. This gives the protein CASSLSFGGTYEQYF.

CDR3 nucleotide sequence: TGTGCCAGCAGTTACTCGATCCAGGCTGGGAGTACGAATGAGCAGTTCTTC. Translated: CASSYSIQAGSTNEQFF. This chain connects TRBV6-5 to TRBJ2-1; maybe TRBD2 (5 bases). V lost 0 bases and J 7 bases, leaving 19 bases between the germline ends. This CDR3 is built from 17 residues. Germline V gives CDR1 MNHEY, CDR2 SVGAGI.

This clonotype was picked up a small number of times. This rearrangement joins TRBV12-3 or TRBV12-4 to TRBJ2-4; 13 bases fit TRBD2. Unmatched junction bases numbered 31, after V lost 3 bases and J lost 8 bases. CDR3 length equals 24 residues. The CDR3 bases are TGTGCCAGCAGTTTTTCTTATAGCGCCGAAGGACTAGCGGGAGAGGAGGTCGGTTGGGACATTCAGTACTTC. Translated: CASSFSYSAEGLAGEEVGWDIQYF.

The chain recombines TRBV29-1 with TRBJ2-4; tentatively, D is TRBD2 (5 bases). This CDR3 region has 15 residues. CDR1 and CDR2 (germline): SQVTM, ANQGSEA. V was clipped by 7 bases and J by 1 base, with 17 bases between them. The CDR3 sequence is CSAEGTERAKNIQYF. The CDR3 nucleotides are TGCAGCGCCGAGGGAACTGAGCGCGCCAAAAACATTCAGTACTTC.